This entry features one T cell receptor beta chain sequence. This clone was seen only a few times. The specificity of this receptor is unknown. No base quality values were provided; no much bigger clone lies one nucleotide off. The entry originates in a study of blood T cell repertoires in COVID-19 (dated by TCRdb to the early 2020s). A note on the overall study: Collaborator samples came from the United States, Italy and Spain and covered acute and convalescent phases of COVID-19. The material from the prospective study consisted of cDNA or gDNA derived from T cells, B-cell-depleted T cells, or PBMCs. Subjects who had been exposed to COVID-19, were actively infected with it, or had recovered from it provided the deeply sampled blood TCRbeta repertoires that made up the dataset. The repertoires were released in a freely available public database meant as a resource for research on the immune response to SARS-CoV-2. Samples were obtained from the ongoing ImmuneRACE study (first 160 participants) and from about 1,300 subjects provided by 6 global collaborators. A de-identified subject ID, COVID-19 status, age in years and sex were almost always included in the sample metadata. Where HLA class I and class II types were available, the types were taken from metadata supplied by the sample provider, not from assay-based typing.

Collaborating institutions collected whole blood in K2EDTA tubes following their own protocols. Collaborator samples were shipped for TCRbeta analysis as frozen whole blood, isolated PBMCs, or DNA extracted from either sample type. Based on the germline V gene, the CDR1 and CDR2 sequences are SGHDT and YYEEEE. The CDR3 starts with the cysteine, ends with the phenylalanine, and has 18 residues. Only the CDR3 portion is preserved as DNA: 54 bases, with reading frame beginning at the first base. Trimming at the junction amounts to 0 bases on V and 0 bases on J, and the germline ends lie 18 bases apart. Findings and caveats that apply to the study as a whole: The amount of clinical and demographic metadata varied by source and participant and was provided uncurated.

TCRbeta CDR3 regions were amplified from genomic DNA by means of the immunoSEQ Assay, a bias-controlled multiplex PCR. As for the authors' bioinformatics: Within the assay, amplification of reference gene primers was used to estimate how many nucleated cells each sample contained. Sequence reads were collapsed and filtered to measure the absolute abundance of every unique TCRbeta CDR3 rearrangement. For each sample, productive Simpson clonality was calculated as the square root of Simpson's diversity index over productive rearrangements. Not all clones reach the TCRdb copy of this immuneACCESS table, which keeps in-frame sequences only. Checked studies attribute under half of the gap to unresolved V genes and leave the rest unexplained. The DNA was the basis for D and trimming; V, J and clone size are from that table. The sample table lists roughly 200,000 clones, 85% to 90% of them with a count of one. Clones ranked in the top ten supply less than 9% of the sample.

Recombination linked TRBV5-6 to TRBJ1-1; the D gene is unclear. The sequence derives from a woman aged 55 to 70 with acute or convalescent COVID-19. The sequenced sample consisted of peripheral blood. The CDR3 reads CASSLGEVISLMNTEAFF. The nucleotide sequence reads TGTGCCAGCAGCTTGGGGGAGGTCATCTCCCTCATGAACACTGAAGCTTTCTTT.